The 23 T cell receptor beta chains reported below all come from one sample, sequenced in a study of blood T cell repertoires in COVID-19. Measured with immunoSEQ multiplex PCR; TCRdb has only the in-frame clones, and not every one. The top ten hold 4% to 6% of the sample, which has a few hundred thousand clones, 84% seen once. Sequencing was done on a sample of peripheral blood. Source of these receptors: a woman aged 55-75 years who had recovered from COVID-19.

The chain recombines TRBV7-8 with TRBJ2-4; 10 bases match TRBD1. CDR3 length: 15 residues. Per the germline V gene, CDR1 is SGHVS and CDR2 is FQNEAQ. With V trimmed by 3 bases and J by 9 bases, 8 bases remained unmatched. Here the CDR3 reads CASSLPGQGFGIQYF. The DNA of the CDR3 is TGTGCCAGCAGCTTGCCGGGACAGGGGTTCGGCATTCAGTACTTC. Combining the CDR3 with reference TRBV7-8 and TRBJ2-4 gives the whole variable domain GAGVSQSPRYKVAKRGQDVALRCDPISGHVSLFWYQQALGQGPEFLTYFQNEAQLDKSGLPSDRFFAERPEGSVSTLKIQRTQQEDSAVYLCASSLPGQGFGIQYFGAGTRLSVL.

The chain joins TRBV6-5 to TRBJ1-1; D remains ambiguous. V dropped 8 bases and J dropped 3 bases, with 16 bases sitting between them. Per the germline V gene, CDR1 is MNHEY and CDR2 is SVGAGI. This CDR3 region has 14 residues. The CDR3 here is CASQLRPRDTEAFF. The CDR3 coding sequence is TGTGCCAGCCAATTGCGGCCCCGGGACACTGAAGCTTTCTTT.

The V gene is TRBV6-5, the J gene TRBJ1-4, with 8 bases lining up with TRBD1. V lost 6 bases to trimming and J lost 8 bases; unmatched junction nucleotides: 11. Germline-derived CDR1 and CDR2 are MNHEY and SVGAGI. This CDR3 is 15 amino acids long. This chain's CDR3 is CASSRGGQGLEKLFF. As DNA, the CDR3 is TGTGCCAGCAGCAGGGGAGGACAGGGACTAGAAAAACTGTTTTTT.

V gene TRBV19 combines with J gene TRBJ1-2, with TRBD1 matching over 9 bases. The ends lost 6 bases at V and 2 bases at J; junction bases unmatched: 1. The CDR3 spans 13 residues. Germline V gives CDR1 LNHDA, CDR2 SQIVND (reference sequence). CDR3 protein: CASRGQGNYGYTF. As DNA, the CDR3 is TGTGCCAGTAGAGGACAGGGGAACTATGGCTACACCTTC.

V and J are TRBV4-2 and TRBJ2-1; the match to TRBD2 covers 10 bases. CDR3 length: 20 residues. J gave up 0 bases and V 0 bases, and 11 bases lay outside the gene matches. Germline V gene lookup returns CDR1 LGHNA and CDR2 YNFKEQ. In DNA, the CDR3 is TGTGCCAGCAGCCAAGATCAAACTAGCGGGGCGACCTACTCCTACAATGAGCAGTTCTTC. This translates into CASSQDQTSGATYSYNEQFF.

The V gene is TRBV6-1, the J gene TRBJ1-2; 7 nucleotides align to TRBD1. The CDR3 covers 16 residues. The germline gives CDR1 MNHNS, CDR2 SASEGT. V gave up 2 bases and J gave up 5 bases; unmatched junction bases: 11. CDR3 amino acids: CASSEPSGTGDYGYTF. Written as DNA, the CDR3 is TGTGCCAGCAGTGAACCTTCTGGTACAGGGGATTATGGCTACACCTTC.

The rearrangement links TRBV12-5 to TRBJ1-2; 9 bases match TRBD1. The V and J ends lost 8 bases and 5 bases, in that order; junction bases with no gene match: 12. Germline CDR1 is LGHNT and CDR2 is FRNRAP. The CDR3 has 15 residues. CDR3 sequence: CASSNPGQGLYGYTF. CDR3 nucleotide sequence: TGTGCTAGTAGTAATCCGGGACAGGGCTTATATGGCTACACCTTC. The variable domain in full, completed from reference TRBV12-5 and TRBJ1-2, reads DARVTQTPRHKVTEMGQEVTMRCQPILGHNTVFWYRQTMMQGLELLAYFRNRAPLDDSGMPKDRFSAEMPDATLATLKIQPSEPRDSAVYFCASSNPGQGLYGYTFGSGTRLTVV.

There are a few counts of this clone. This chain uses TRBV19 with TRBJ1-5, with D unclear. CDR1 LNHDA and CDR2 SQIVND come from the germline V gene (reference sequence). Between the trimmed V and J ends, which lost 3 bases and 16 bases, there was a span of 4 bases. The CDR3 sequence is 8 residues long. CDR3 nucleotide sequence: TGTGCCAGTAGTATGGCACATTTT. This gives the protein CASSMAHF.

The V gene is TRBV6-5, the J gene TRBJ2-5, with 10 bases identical to TRBD2. V shed 8 bases, J shed 5 bases, and the junction held 5 bases outside the gene matches. The CDR3 is 13 residues long. Germline V gene data show CDR1 as MNHEY and CDR2 as SVGAGI. The CDR3 reads CASLAGGSETQYF. DNA for the CDR3: TGTGCCAGCTTAGCGGGGGGCTCTGAGACCCAGTACTTC.

This clone was recorded a few times. The chain couples TRBV15 to TRBJ1-1; D is perhaps TRBD1 (6 bases). Trimming pared 4 bases from V and 4 bases from J, leaving 13 bases between. The CDR3 has 14 residues. Germline V lookup: CDR1 LNHNV, CDR2 YYDKDF (reference sequence). The CDR3, as DNA: TGTGCCACCAGCATCCTTCTAGGGGGCACTGAAGCTTTCTTT. Amino acids: CATSILLGGTEAFF.

The gene calls are TRBV12-5 and TRBJ1-1; possible D gene TRBD1, 5 bases. The CDR3 is 14 amino acids. Germline CDR1 and CDR2: LGHNT and FRNRAP. The V end lost 7 bases, the J end lost 3 bases, and 15 bases lay between the germline ends. DNA of the CDR3: TGTGCTAGTGCCATAGGGGTCGCCTACACTGAAGCTTTCTTT. This translates into CASAIGVAYTEAFF. Complete variable domain (other parts from reference TRBV12-5 and TRBJ1-1): DARVTQTPRHKVTEMGQEVTMRCQPILGHNTVFWYRQTMMQGLELLAYFRNRAPLDDSGMPKDRFSAEMPDATLATLKIQPSEPRDSAVYFCASAIGVAYTEAFFGQGTRLTVV.

This rearrangement joins TRBV6-2 or TRBV6-3 to TRBJ1-5; D is perhaps TRBD1 (6 bases). Germline loops: CDR1 MNHEY, CDR2 SVGEGT. This CDR3 region has 16 residues. V dropped 4 bases and J dropped 1 base, with 14 bases sitting between them. The CDR3: CASSFYRVTSNQPQHF. The DNA for the CDR3 is TGTGCCAGCAGTTTCTACAGGGTGACGAGCAATCAGCCCCAGCATTTT.

This clone showed up just a few times. This rearrangement joins TRBV2 to TRBJ1-1; 9 bases are a match to TRBD1. Unmatched junction bases numbered 10, after V lost 7 bases and J lost 10 bases. Germline loops: CDR1 SNHLY, CDR2 FYNNEI. The CDR3 has 13 residues. In DNA form, the CDR3 reads TGTGCCAGCACCAGGACAGGGGTAGGGGGAGCTTTCTTT. It yields the protein CASTRTGVGGAFF.

The chain carries TRBV6-5 and TRBJ1-3; TRBD1 is a possible D gene (5 bases). CDR3 size: 15 residues. Trimming took off 6 bases at V and 4 bases at J, with 16 bases between the two ends. Germline V gives CDR1 MNHEY, CDR2 SVGAGI. CDR3 nucleotide sequence: TGTGCCAGCAGGCTATCCGGGACTTTCGGAAACACCATATATTTT. Protein product: CASRLSGTFGNTIYF.

This clone was recorded a few times. V is TRBV7-9 and J is TRBJ2-7; no definite D call. The germline gives CDR1 SEHNR, CDR2 FQNEAQ (reference sequence). Trimming took off 1 base at V and 3 bases at J, with 13 bases between the two ends. This CDR3 spans 15 amino acids. The CDR3 DNA sequence: TGTGCCAGCAGCTTAGTACAGTCCGGCAACTACGAGCAGTACTTC. This codes for CASSLVQSGNYEQYF.

This sequence joins TRBV9 and TRBJ1-5, with a possible D match to TRBD1 (6 bases). CDR1 is SGDLS and CDR2 is YYNGEE in the germline V gene. The CDR3 spans 14 residues. Trimming took off 5 bases at V and 7 bases at J, with 16 bases between the two ends. The CDR3 loop is CASRGPLTGQPQHF. The CDR3 bases are TGTGCCAGCAGGGGTCCTCTTACAGGGCAGCCCCAGCATTTT.

The rearrangement links TRBV11-1 to TRBJ2-2, with TRBD2 matching 7 bases. Germline V lookup: CDR1 SGHAT, CDR2 FQDESV (reference sequence). The CDR3 extends over 16 amino acids. The trim removed 3 bases at V and 4 bases at J, leaving 8 bases unmatched. CDR3 protein: CASSFPRGVGTGELFF. In DNA form, the CDR3 reads TGTGCCAGCAGCTTCCCCCGGGGGGTTGGCACCGGGGAGCTGTTTTTT.

The chain employs TRBV6-5 and TRBJ2-3, with 9 bases that match TRBD1. V was clipped by 7 bases and J by 1 base; unmatched bases: 3. The CDR3 has 14 residues. CDR1 and CDR2 from the germline V gene are MNHEY and SVGAGI. Written as DNA, the CDR3 is TGTGCCAGCACCTGGGACAGGGGCACAGATACGCAGTATTTT. Residues: CASTWDRGTDTQYF.

The genes are TRBV7-9 and TRBJ2-1; D remains unclear. V gave up 5 bases and J gave up 7 bases, with 12 bases separating them. Germline V gives CDR1 SEHNR, CDR2 FQNEAQ (reference sequence). The CDR3 covers 13 residues. The CDR3 region is CASSPILENEQFF. The CDR3 nucleotides are TGTGCCAGCAGCCCGATCCTAGAAAATGAGCAGTTCTTC. Complete variable domain (other parts from reference TRBV7-9 and TRBJ2-1): DTGVSQNPRHKITKRGQNVTFRCDPISEHNRLYWYRQTLGQGPEFLTYFQNEAQLEKSRLLSDRFSAERPKGSFSTLEIQRTEQGDSAMYLCASSPILENEQFFGPGTRLTVL.

The chain is built from TRBV19 and TRBJ1-4, with 7 nucleotides matching TRBD1. The J segment lost 7 bases and the V segment lost 1 base, leaving 6 bases of the junction unmatched. CDR1 and CDR2 from the germline V gene are LNHDA and SQIVND (reference sequence). CDR3 size: 15 residues. The CDR3 protein is CASSIVQGGPEKLFF. In nucleotides, the CDR3 is TGTGCCAGTAGTATAGTTCAGGGGGGACCTGAAAAACTGTTTTTT.

The chain's CDR3 is CASISGREPTGELFF. The DNA for the CDR3 is TGCGCCAGCATTAGCGGGAGGGAACCCACCGGGGAGCTGTTTTTT. The chain joins TRBV10-2 to TRBJ2-2; 11 nucleotides agree with TRBD2. The CDR3 contains 15 residues. Trimming cost V 7 bases and J 4 bases; bases outside gene matches: 5. CDR1 WSHSY and CDR2 SAAADI come from the germline V gene.

The rearrangement links TRBV2 to TRBJ1-2; TRBD1 matches at 8 bases. The CDR3 is 13 residues long. With V trimmed by 9 bases and J by 4 bases, 7 bases remained unmatched. Germline V gene data show CDR1 as SNHLY and CDR2 as FYNNEI. The CDR3 sequence: CASTGGRIYGYTF. Here the CDR3 DNA reads TGTGCCAGTACAGGGGGGAGGATCTATGGCTACACCTTC. Supplemented by reference TRBV2 and TRBJ1-2, the full variable domain reads EPEVTQTPSHQVTQMGQEVILRCVPISNHLYFYWYRQILGQKVEFLVSFYNNEISEKSEIFDDQFSVERPDGSNFTLKIRSTKLEDSAMYFCASTGGRIYGYTFGSGTRLTVV.

The chain couples TRBV7-2 to TRBJ2-3; 9 nucleotides match TRBD2. The germline V gene has CDR1 SGHTA and CDR2 FQGNSA. Trimming removed 2 bases from V and 1 base from J; junction bases left unmatched: 7. This CDR3 contains 17 residues. The CDR3 nucleotides read TGTGCCAGCAGCTTAAAGGCGGGGGGGTTAGGCACAGATACGCAGTATTTT. This sequence encodes CASSLKAGGLGTDTQYF.